What follows are 4 T cell receptor beta chains derived from one specimen sequenced in a study of CD8+ T cells in alopecia areata. The authors extracted RNA and reverse transcribed it into cDNA as the sequencing template. Measured with immunoSEQ multiplex PCR; TCRdb has only the in-frame clones, and not every one. Of about 100,000 clones listed, 50% to 70% were seen once; the top ten hold about 23%. Sequencing input: NKG2D-low CD8+ T cells sorted from blood. These receptor sequences come from a human donor with alopecia areata.

This chain joins TRBV5-1 and TRBJ1-2; 7 bases line up with TRBD1. The CDR3 spans 13 residues. Germline CDR1 is SGHRS and CDR2 is YFSETQ. The ends lost 4 bases at V and 8 bases at J; junction bases unmatched: 8. CDR3 residues: CASSAGQPVGYTF. The CDR3, as DNA: TGCGCCAGCAGCGCGGGACAGCCCGTGGGCTACACCTTC.

The chain combines TRBV2 with TRBJ2-1; 10 bases map to TRBD1. Germline V CDR1 and CDR2: SNHLY, FYNNEI. Losses at the gene ends were 6 bases for V and 4 bases for J; bases not matched to a gene: 6. This CDR3 is built from 15 residues. CDR3 DNA: TGTGCCAGCAGAAACCGGGACAGGGGTTACAATGAGCAGTTCTTC. Its protein is CASRNRDRGYNEQFF.

This chain links TRBV7-9 with TRBJ2-7; the match to TRBD1 covers 7 bases. The CDR3 length is 14 residues. CDR1 and CDR2 (germline): SEHNR, FQNEAQ (reference sequence). J lost 3 bases, V lost 4 bases, and 6 bases had no gene match. The CDR3, as DNA: TGTGCCAGCAGCTCACCGGGACAGAGCTACGAGCAGTACTTC. As protein: CASSSPGQSYEQYF.

The genes are TRBV7-8 and TRBJ2-7, with 9 bases that match TRBD2. The CDR3 runs 14 residues. Per the germline V gene, CDR1 is SGHVS and CDR2 is FQNEAQ. V trimming: 6 bases; J trimming: 6 bases; junction bases outside the gene matches: 9. Written as DNA, the CDR3 is TGTGCCAGCAGTTTCGGGACTAGCCATACCGAGCAGTACTTC. Encoded protein: CASSFGTSHTEQYF.